This section outlines one TCR beta chain sequence together with its context. Its antigen is not identified. V shed 3 bases, J shed 0 bases, and the junction held 2 bases outside the gene matches. Looked up from germline, CDR1 is SEHNR and CDR2 is FQNEAQ (reference sequence). This CDR3 is 15 amino acids long. These data originate in a study of cytomegalovirus exposure and HLA in healthy donors. Study results and limitations: Earlier analysis yielded a pattern in which most TCR beta V segments were productive about 87% or about 30% of the time.

The PCR employed 60 Vbeta primers together with 13 Jbeta primers. Some clones are missing from TCRdb's copy, which holds only in-frame ones; the method was immunoSEQ multiplex PCR. The data contain about 170,000 clones, roughly 73% of them seen just once; the ten biggest clones take up approximately 3.4%. The J gene is TRBJ1-1, the V gene TRBV7-9; TRBD1 agrees at 9 bases. Sequencing used PBMCs. The clonotype was recovered from a female donor in good health and CMV-seronegative. CDR3 nucleotides: TGTGCCAGCAGCTTTGGGACAGGGATGAACACTGAAGCTTTCTTT. Its protein product is CASSFGTGMNTEAFF.